These 10 T cell receptor beta chains share one sample of origin, sequenced in a study of T cell responses to AZD1222 COVID-19 vaccine. The repertoire was sequenced with immunoSEQ multiplex PCR; TCRdb's copy has only in-frame clones and lacks some. The sample has 20,000 or so clones, around 81% seen once. The sample consisted of peripheral blood, taken 28 days after the second AZD1222 dose. The receptors originated from an adult who received the AZD1222 COVID-19 vaccine.

In its sample, this clone was seen a few times. The chain employs TRBV5-1 and TRBJ1-5; 9 bases line up with TRBD1. Germline V gives CDR1 SGHRS, CDR2 YFSETQ. V dropped 3 bases and J dropped 7; count of bases not matched to a gene: 8. The CDR3 extends over 15 amino acids. The CDR3 DNA sequence: TGCGCCAGCAGCTCCGGGACAGGGTCGTGGCAGCCCCAGCATTTT. Translation gives CASSSGTGSWQPQHF.

V usage is TRBV29-1 and J usage is TRBJ2-5; TRBD2 agrees at 10 bases. The V and J ends lost 5 bases and 6 bases, in that order; junction bases with no gene match: 6. Germline CDR1 reads SQVTM; CDR2 reads ANQGSEA. The length of the CDR3 is 13 residues. As DNA, the CDR3 is TGCAGCGTTAAGTCTAGCGGGAGTCAGACCCAGTACTTC. This gives the protein CSVKSSGSQTQYF.

The CDR3 loop is CASSPQRGSSTSTDTQYF. The CDR3 DNA reads TGTGCCAGCTCACCACAAAGGGGGTCCAGTACTAGCACAGATACGCAGTATTTT. The V gene is TRBV18, the J gene TRBJ2-3, with D tentatively TRBD1 (6 bases). Germline V CDR1 and CDR2: KGHSH, LQKENI. The CDR3 totals 18 residues. V was clipped by 1 base and J by 0 bases, with 17 bases between them.

For the CDR3, the DNA is TGTGCCAGCAGTTACGTGGAAGGACTAGCGGGAGGGTACGAGCAGTACTTC. The encoded protein is CASSYVEGLAGGYEQYF. This rearrangement joins TRBV6-2 or TRBV6-3 to TRBJ2-7; 15 bases line up with TRBD2. Per germline, CDR1 MNHEY and CDR2 SVGEGT. The J segment lost 4 bases and the V segment lost 2 bases, leaving 6 bases of the junction unmatched. CDR3 length: 17 residues.

The gene calls are TRBV9 and TRBJ1-1; no definite D call. Germline-derived CDR1 and CDR2 are SGDLS and YYNGEE. This CDR3 has 15 residues. Between the trimmed V and J ends, which lost 0 bases and 1 base, there was a span of 10 bases. The CDR3 DNA reads TGTGCCAGCAGCGTAGACGTGGGCGCGAACACTGAAGCTTTCTTT. Its translation is CASSVDVGANTEAFF.

The rearrangement links TRBV12-3 or TRBV12-4 to TRBJ2-5; D is perhaps TRBD1 (6 bases). The CDR3 is 13 residues long. V lost 3 bases to trimming and J lost 4 bases, with 9 bases between them. In nucleotides, the CDR3 is TGTGCCAGCAGTTTCTCAGGGGTAGAGACCCAGTACTTC. This gives the protein CASSFSGVETQYF.

The chain links TRBV9 to TRBJ1-1; no definite D call. V gave up 2 bases and J gave up 2 bases, with 10 bases separating them. The CDR3 covers 14 residues. Germline V lookup: CDR1 SGDLS, CDR2 YYNGEE. CDR3 in amino acids: CASSVTSANTEAFF. DNA for the CDR3: TGTGCCAGCAGCGTTACCAGCGCCAACACTGAAGCTTTCTTT.

The chain links TRBV9 to TRBJ1-1; possibly TRBD1 for D (5 bases). Germline assignment: CDR1 SGDLS and CDR2 YYNGEE. Deletions cut 4 bases from V and 2 bases from J, with 15 bases between. The CDR3 is made up of 15 amino acids. The CDR3 coding sequence is TGTGCCAGCAGCCGCCAGGTACAGGCAAACACTGAAGCTTTCTTT. Translation gives CASSRQVQANTEAFF.

The chain combines TRBV18 with TRBJ2-1; perhaps TRBD1 as D (5 bases). There are 14 residues in the CDR3. V was shortened by 6 bases and J by 5 bases, with 14 bases between the two germline ends. The germline CDR1 and CDR2 sequences are KGHSH and LQKENI. The CDR3: CASSANTGHNEQFF. For the CDR3, the DNA is TGTGCCAGCTCGGCCAACACAGGACACAATGAGCAGTTCTTC.

This clone was counted between two and nine times. This sequence joins TRBV11-3 and TRBJ1-1, with 9 bases matching TRBD1. V shed 8 bases and J 1 base; nucleotides not matched to a gene: 8. Germline V lookup: CDR1 SGHNT, CDR2 YENEEA. CDR3 length: 15 amino acids. The CDR3 DNA is TGTGCCAGCGTCCCCGAGGGACAGGGGAACACTGAAGCTTTCTTT. Protein sequence: CASVPEGQGNTEAFF.